The rows below give T cell receptor beta chains drawn from one sample of a study of memory CD4+ T cells and cytomegalovirus serostatus. Produced via immunoSEQ multiplex PCR; TCRdb's table is partial and in-frame only. The table records just over 45,000 clones, around four fifths of them present only once. What was sequenced was memory CD4+ T cells from blood. The receptor source for this set is an adult in good health and CMV-seronegative. CDR3s include the opening cysteine and the closing phenylalanine or tryptophan. The D gene is left open where the match is weak. Clone size, where shown, is once, few, many, or a class for clones that have expanded.

J: TRBJ1-5
V: TRBV20-1
D: -
size: -
DNA: TGCAGTGCGGGGGGGACTCAGCCCCAGCATTTT
CDR3: CSAGGTQPQHF

J: TRBJ1-5
V: TRBV2
D: -
size: -
DNA: TGTGCCACTACAGGTTATAGCAATCAGCCCCAGCATTTT
CDR3: CATTGYSNQPQHF

J: TRBJ2-4
V: TRBV19
D: TRBD2
size: once
DNA: TGTGCCAGTAGTACCCCCGCCCGGACTAGCTCGAACATTCAGTACTTC
CDR3: CASSTPARTSSNIQYF

J: TRBJ2-5
V: TRBV7-6
D: -
size: -
DNA: TGTGCCAGCAGCCCCCCAGACCCAGAGACCCAGTACTTC
CDR3: CASSPPDPETQYF

J: TRBJ2-7
V: TRBV7-9
D: TRBD1
size: -
DNA: TGTGCCAGCAGCCGGGACAGGGCTGACCGCGAGCAGTACTTC
CDR3: CASSRDRADREQYF

J: TRBJ1-4
V: TRBV6-1
D: TRBD1
size: -
DNA: TGTGCCAGCAGTGACAGGGGGAAGGATGAAAAACTGTTTTTT
CDR3: CASSDRGKDEKLFF

J: TRBJ2-5
V: TRBV25-1
D: -
size: -
DNA: TGTGCCAGCAGTGTTGGGGGCCGCCAAGAGACCCAGTACTTC
CDR3: CASSVGGRQETQYF

J: TRBJ2-5
V: TRBV7-9
D: TRBD2
size: -
DNA: TGTGCCAGCAGCCCAAAAAGAAATTTCGGGGGGGGAGAGACCCAGTACTTC
CDR3: CASSPKRNFGGGETQYF

J: TRBJ1-1
V: TRBV28
D: -
size: -
DNA: TGTGCCAGCAGTACCCTCCGGGGGACCACTGAAGCTTTCTTT
CDR3: CASSTLRGTTEAFF

J: TRBJ2-7
V: TRBV5-1
D: TRBD1
size: -
DNA: TGCGCCAGCAGCTTGGTCCGACAGGGCCACGAGCAGTACTTC
CDR3: CASSLVRQGHEQYF

J: TRBJ2-2
V: TRBV30
D: TRBD1
size: -
DNA: TGTGCCTGGATCGGACAGGGGGACACCGGGGAGCTGTTTTTT
CDR3: CAWIGQGDTGELFF

J: TRBJ1-5
V: TRBV6-5
D: -
size: -
DNA: TGTGCCAGCAGTTACTCGGGTCCGGGTTACTATCAGCCCCAGCATTTT
CDR3: CASSYSGPGYYQPQHF

J: TRBJ1-1
V: TRBV21-1
D: -
size: few
DNA: TGTGCCAGCAGCAAAGTGTTCCATGGGACAGGGTTTGGAGTCACTGAAGCTTTCTTT
CDR3: CASSKVFHGTGFGVTEAFF

J: TRBJ1-2
V: TRBV5-1
D: -
size: -
DNA: TGCGCCAGCAGCTTGGACAGGGCTAACTATGGCTACACCTTC
CDR3: CASSLDRANYGYTF

J: TRBJ2-7
V: TRBV20-1
D: -
size: -
DNA: TGCAGTGCTCTACTAGCTTACGAGCAGTACTTC
CDR3: CSALLAYEQYF

J: TRBJ1-1
V: TRBV18
D: -
size: -
DNA: TGTGCCAGCTCACCACCCGCGGCAACGGCCCGAGCTTTCTTT
CDR3: CASSPPAATARAFF

J: TRBJ2-3
V: TRBV6-5
D: -
size: few
DNA: TGTGCCAGCAGTTACTCGAGACCCATCACAGATACGCAGTATTTT
CDR3: CASSYSRPITDTQYF

J: TRBJ1-3
V: TRBV5-1
D: TRBD1
size: -
DNA: TGCGCCAGCAGCATTCAAACAGGGGTAACTGGAAACACCATATATTTT
CDR3: CASSIQTGVTGNTIYF

J: TRBJ2-2
V: TRBV4-3
D: TRBD2
size: -
DNA: TGCGCCAGCAGCCCCACTAGCGGGGGGGCCTTTGCCGGGGAGCTGTTTTTT
CDR3: CASSPTSGGAFAGELFF

J: TRBJ1-2
V: TRBV30
D: -
size: -
DNA: TGTGCCTGGAGTCCAGGGTCATCTGGCTACACCTTC
CDR3: CAWSPGSSGYTF

J: TRBJ2-7
V: TRBV6-5
D: TRBD2
size: -
DNA: TGTGCCAGCAGTTCTAGCGGGGAATCCTACGAGCAGTACTTC
CDR3: CASSSSGESYEQYF

J: TRBJ1-6
V: TRBV6-6
D: TRBD1
size: -
DNA: TGTGCCAGCAGTTACGGGACAGGGGGTAATTCACCCCTCCACTTT
CDR3: CASSYGTGGNSPLHF

J: TRBJ1-1
V: TRBV7-9
D: -
size: -
DNA: TGTGCCAGCAGCATGGGCCTTGAAGCTTTCTTT
CDR3: CASSMGLEAFF

J: TRBJ2-3
V: TRBV5-1
D: -
size: -
DNA: TGCGCCAGCAGCTTGACCCCTTTACGGCCAGATACGCAGTATTTT
CDR3: CASSLTPLRPDTQYF

J: TRBJ2-7
V: TRBV5-1
D: -
size: -
DNA: TGCGCCAGCAGCTTGGAGCTCAGCTCCTACGAGCAGTACTTC
CDR3: CASSLELSSYEQYF

J: TRBJ2-5
V: TRBV5-4
D: TRBD2
size: -
DNA: TGTGCCAGCAGCCGGACTAGCGGGGGTGAGACCCAGTACTTC
CDR3: CASSRTSGGETQYF

J: TRBJ2-5
V: TRBV6-5
D: -
size: -
DNA: TGTGCCAGCAGTTACCAGGGTGCAACCGAAGAGACCCAGTACTTC
CDR3: CASSYQGATEETQYF

J: TRBJ2-4
V: TRBV6-6
D: -
size: -
DNA: TGTGCCAGCAGCGCCCCCGATCTTGGCATTCAGTACTTC
CDR3: CASSAPDLGIQYF

J: TRBJ2-6
V: TRBV5-1
D: -
size: -
DNA: TGCGCCAGCAGTATAACGAACTCTGGGGCCAACGTCCTGACTTTC
CDR3: CASSITNSGANVLTF

J: TRBJ2-1
V: TRBV29-1
D: -
size: -
DNA: TGCAGCGTTTACCTAGCGACCACTTACTACAATGAGCAGTTCTTC
CDR3: CSVYLATTYYNEQFF

J: TRBJ2-7
V: TRBV29-1
D: -
size: -
DNA: TGCAGCGTTGGGGGACCCCTCGAGCAGTACTTC
CDR3: CSVGGPLEQYF

J: TRBJ1-2
V: TRBV19
D: -
size: -
DNA: TGTGCCAGTAGTCCCCTGCCACCGGATGGCTACACCTTC
CDR3: CASSPLPPDGYTF

J: TRBJ2-1
V: TRBV4-1
D: -
size: -
DNA: TGCGCCAGCAGCCAGGTGGACATCCTCTCCTACAATGAGCAGTTCTTC
CDR3: CASSQVDILSYNEQFF

J: TRBJ2-1
V: TRBV7-9
D: -
size: -
DNA: TGTGCCAGCAGCCAGGACAATGAGCAGTTCTTC
CDR3: CASSQDNEQFF

J: TRBJ2-2
V: TRBV11-2
D: -
size: -
DNA: TGTGCCAGCAGCCCGGGACAAACCACCGGGGAGCTGTTTTTT
CDR3: CASSPGQTTGELFF

J: TRBJ1-6
V: TRBV19
D: -
size: -
DNA: TGTGCCACCATGACGGCCAGCTCCTATAATTCACCCCTCCACTTT
CDR3: CATMTASSYNSPLHF

J: TRBJ2-7
V: TRBV10-2
D: TRBD2
size: -
DNA: TGCGCCAGCTCGCGGGCGGGGGATCTGGCCGAGCAGTACTTC
CDR3: CASSRAGDLAEQYF

J: TRBJ1-5
V: TRBV12-5
D: TRBD1
size: -
DNA: TGTGCTAGTGGTTTACTCGGGACAGGGGACAATCAGCCCCAGCATTTT
CDR3: CASGLLGTGDNQPQHF

J: TRBJ1-2
V: TRBV2
D: TRBD1
size: few
DNA: TGTGCCAGTGACGGACAGGGGAGCGGGTATGGCTACACCTTC
CDR3: CASDGQGSGYGYTF

J: TRBJ2-7
V: TRBV2
D: -
size: few
DNA: TGTGCCAGCAGTGAGAATCTGGATCCCCTGGAGGAGCAGTACTTC
CDR3: CASSENLDPLEEQYF

J: TRBJ1-2
V: TRBV19
D: -
size: medium-sized
DNA: TGTGCCAGTAGTATATTTGGGGGTAACTATGGCTACACCTTC
CDR3: CASSIFGGNYGYTF

J: TRBJ2-4
V: TRBV6-5
D: TRBD1
size: -
DNA: TGTGCCAGCAGTTACTCCGCCAGGGGGAAAAACATTCAGTACTTC
CDR3: CASSYSARGKNIQYF

J: TRBJ1-5
V: TRBV6-6
D: -
size: -
DNA: TGTGCTAGCAGTACGCAAAGGGGGGGCCAGCCCCAGCATTTT
CDR3: CASSTQRGGQPQHF

J: TRBJ1-5
V: TRBV7-2
D: -
size: -
DNA: TGTGCCAGCAGCCATCCCTCCCAGCCCCAGCATTTT
CDR3: CASSHPSQPQHF

J: TRBJ2-5
V: TRBV4-2
D: -
size: few
DNA: TGTGCCAGCAGCCAAGGGCCGGGTAAATCCTCCCCAGGGACCCAGTACTTC
CDR3: CASSQGPGKSSPGTQYF

J: TRBJ1-5
V: TRBV18
D: TRBD1
size: -
DNA: TGTGCCAGCTCACGCAGACAGGGAGATCAGCCCCAGCATTTT
CDR3: CASSRRQGDQPQHF

J: TRBJ2-1
V: TRBV7-2
D: -
size: -
DNA: TGTGCCAGCGAGGGGAATGAGCAGTTCTTC
CDR3: CASEGNEQFF

J: TRBJ1-2
V: TRBV2
D: -
size: -
DNA: TGTGCCAGCAGTCCTGGAATACGGGAGAACTATGGCTACACCTTC
CDR3: CASSPGIRENYGYTF

J: TRBJ1-1
V: TRBV30
D: -
size: -
DNA: TGTGCCTGGAGGGCTGGGACTGAAGCTTTCTTT
CDR3: CAWRAGTEAFF

J: TRBJ1-2
V: TRBV7-9
D: TRBD1
size: -
DNA: TGTGCCAGCAGCCCTAAATACACAGGGGATGGCTACACCTTC
CDR3: CASSPKYTGDGYTF

J: TRBJ1-2
V: TRBV11-2
D: -
size: -
DNA: TGTGCCAGCAGCCCGGATTCAGGCTATGGCTACACCTTC
CDR3: CASSPDSGYGYTF

J: TRBJ1-6
V: TRBV6-5
D: TRBD1
size: -
DNA: TGTGCCAGCAGTCGTGACAGGGCGGATTCACCCCTCCACTTT
CDR3: CASSRDRADSPLHF

J: TRBJ1-5
V: TRBV19
D: -
size: -
DNA: TGTGCCAGTAGAAACAGATTCAATCAGCCCCAGCATTTT
CDR3: CASRNRFNQPQHF

J: TRBJ2-5
V: TRBV5-6
D: TRBD2
size: -
DNA: TGTGCCAGCAGCCTTGACCAGCGGGGGGAGACCCAGTACTTC
CDR3: CASSLDQRGETQYF

J: TRBJ1-4
V: TRBV6-5
D: TRBD1
size: once
DNA: TGTGCCAGCAGTTACTCGACAGGGGGCCACGAAAAACTGTTTTTT
CDR3: CASSYSTGGHEKLFF